This is a list of T cell receptor beta chains from one sample in a study of T cell repertoires in MIS-A myocarditis. Some clones are missing from TCRdb's copy, which holds only in-frame ones; the method was immunoSEQ multiplex PCR. Here the sample spans roughly 15,000 clones, around 70% being singletons. Sequenced material: left ventricle heart tissue obtained at autopsy. Every receptor here comes from a man between 18 and 29 years old with fulminant myocarditis from multisystem inflammatory syndrome in adults (MIS-A) after COVID-19. The CDR3 runs from the conserved cysteine through the conserved F or W.

v_call	j_call	cdr3_aa
TRBV7-2	TRBJ2-7	CASSLVDPPRGGLWQQYF
TRBV24-1	TRBJ1-6	CATSDPPATGGSYNSPLHF
TRBV28	TRBJ2-7	CASSFQGTGLYEQYF
TRBV5-5	TRBJ1-1	CASSLQRHLTEAFF
TRBV7-9	TRBJ2-7	CASSPWSGPRRYEQYF
TRBV2	TRBJ1-4	CASSPDTATNEKLFF
TRBV7-2	TRBJ1-3	CASSYRLFSGNTIYF
TRBV19	TRBJ2-2	CASSIGYPGELFF
TRBV18	TRBJ1-1	CASSPPRQGAEAFF
TRBV27	TRBJ1-1	CASRWQLNTEAFF
TRBV7-9	TRBJ1-1	CASSTGTGMNTEAFF
TRBV10-1	TRBJ2-3	CASSESLRETDTQYF
TRBV20-1	TRBJ2-3	CSASWLAGNLGGTDTQYF
TRBV5-6	TRBJ2-7	CASSPFLAGASYEQYF
TRBV6-5	TRBJ2-5	CASSYPDSAETQYF
TRBV10-1	TRBJ2-2	CASSKTPEPGELFF
TRBV29-1	TRBJ2-1	CSAPTSGTNEQFF
TRBV12-3/TRBV12-4	TRBJ2-1	CASSLGLPEQFF
TRBV3-1/TRBV3-2	TRBJ2-7	CASRSRASGSYEQYF
TRBV10-3	TRBJ1-2	CAISDTLTGDGGFFYGYTF
TRBV7-9	TRBJ2-5	CASRGTSGGARETQYF
TRBV5-3	TRBJ2-4	CARSLEAGPSKYF
TRBV7-9	TRBJ2-2	CASPLWQGNTGELFF
TRBV9	TRBJ2-1	CASSVEDEQFF
TRBV20-1	TRBJ2-5	CSARGEETQYF